One sample yielded the 29 T cell receptor beta chains listed below, sequenced in a study of blood T cells in healthy people across ages. For the second PCR, which ran for 7 to 11 cycles, a sample-barcoded 5' primer and a J-beta primer mix were used. TCRdb processed the 5' RACE reads anew with MiXCR; each CDR3 protein has one entry. The sample includes about 1.8 million distinct CDR3 sequences, 49% of them seen just once. The sequencing sample was made of blood. Receptors were obtained from a middle-aged woman in good health.

This clonotype was recorded only once. This sequence joins TRBV27 and TRBJ2-4; TRBD1 matches at 10 bases. The CDR3 is made up of 16 amino acids. V trimming: 4 bases; J trimming: 6 bases; junction bases outside the gene matches: 9. Germline CDR1 reads MNHEY; CDR2 reads SMNVEV (reference sequence). Written as DNA, the CDR3 is TGTGCCAGCAGTTCCCCCCAGACAGGGGGCCGAAACATTCAGTACTTC. This encodes CASSSPQTGGRNIQYF.

The genes are TRBV6-2 or TRBV6-3 and TRBJ2-3; TRBD1 matches 8 bases. The V gene's germline CDR1 is MNHEY and CDR2 SVGEGT. The ends lost 7 bases at V and 2 bases at J; junction bases unmatched: 11. This CDR3 is 16 amino acids long. The CDR3 region has the DNA TGTGCCAGCATCGAAAGCAGGGGGCGATCCACAGATACGCAGTATTTT. It specifies CASIESRGRSTDTQYF.

Concerning this clonotype: A much larger clone differs by one base, so this may be a read error. The chain has TRBV20-1 and TRBJ2-5, with a tentative D call TRBD2 (5 bases). In germline, CDR1 is DFQATT, CDR2 SNEGSKA (reference sequence). V was trimmed by 2 bases and J by 6 bases, leaving 13 bases between them. The CDR3 is 13 amino acids. CDR3 nucleotides: TGCAGTGCTAGATTTCCCGGGGAGAAGACCCAGTACTTC. This sequence encodes CSARFPGEKTQYF.

This clonotype turned up a few times. The gene calls are TRBV20-1 and TRBJ2-1; no definite D call. This CDR3 region has 12 residues. CDR1 and CDR2 (germline): DFQATT, SNEGSKA (reference sequence). CDR3 sequence reads: CSDQSGPNEQFF. CDR3 bases: TGCAGCGACCAATCCGGGCCCAATGAGCAGTTCTTC.

The J gene is TRBJ1-5, the V gene TRBV12-3 or TRBV12-4; D not certain. The CDR3 extends over 14 amino acids. Trimming removed 3 bases at V and 3 bases at J, with 9 bases between. The CDR3 bases are TGTGCCAGCAGTTTCCGGACCCTCAATCAGCCCCAGCATTTT. As protein: CASSFRTLNQPQHF.

In DNA form, the CDR3 reads TGCGCCAGCAGCCAAGAAACGGCTGGCGAGCAGTACTTC. This gives the protein CASSQETAGEQYF. This sequence joins TRBV4-3 and TRBJ2-4; no firm D call. TRBJ2-7 explains the end of the DNA better; the J call may be wrong. Germline CDR1 and CDR2: LGHNA and YSLEER. The CDR3 consists of 13 residues.

As concerns this clonotype: The junction departs from the called germline gene at one end, perhaps through a read error. This chain links TRBV10-2 with TRBJ1-5; 7 bases fit TRBD1. The CDR3 is 15 residues long. CDR1 WSHSY and CDR2 SAAADI come from the germline V gene. DNA of the CDR3: TGCGCCAGCAGTGAAACAGGGGATAGCAATCAGCCCCGGCATTTT. Translated, it gives CASSETGDSNQPRHF.

The chain employs TRBV20-1 and TRBJ2-1; 9 bases line up with TRBD1. This CDR3 comprises 15 residues. The trim removed 2 bases at V and 4 bases at J, leaving 6 bases unmatched. Germline V gene sequence: CDR1 DFQATT, CDR2 SNEGSKA (reference sequence). The CDR3 coding sequence is TGCAGTGCTAGAAAGGGGACAGGGCCTTACAATGAGCAGTTCTTC. Its translation: CSARKGTGPYNEQFF.

The CDR3 loop reads CASSFGPGQGTYEQYF. CDR3 nucleotides: TGTGCCAGCAGTTTTGGTCCGGGACAGGGCACCTACGAGCAGTACTTC. The V call is TRBV27, the J call TRBJ2-7, with 9 bases aligning to TRBD1. The V and J ends lost 3 bases and 2 bases, in that order; junction bases with no gene match: 8. The CDR3 has 16 residues. Germline-derived CDR1 and CDR2 are MNHEY and SMNVEV (reference sequence).

The chain links TRBV5-1 to TRBJ2-1, with 9 bases identical to TRBD2. This CDR3 has 16 residues. Trimming removed 1 base from V and 8 bases from J; junction bases left unmatched: 10. CDR1 is SGHRS, CDR2 YFSETQ, per germline. The CDR3 DNA sequence: TGCGCCAGCAGCTTGCCGGGTGGCGGGGGGGCGCATGAGCAGTTCTTC. The encoded protein is CASSLPGGGGAHEQFF.

This chain connects TRBV3-1 to TRBJ2-7, with a weak D call TRBD1 (7 bases). CDR1 LGHDT and CDR2 YNNKEL come from the germline V gene (reference sequence). Trimming cost V 4 bases and J 4 bases, with 14 bases left between them. This CDR3 has 14 amino acids. CDR3 nucleotide sequence: TGTGCCAGCAGCCTCCTGACAGGGAGGTACGAGCAGTACTTC. This gives the protein CASSLLTGRYEQYF.

This clonotype turned up a few times. The V gene is TRBV7-3, the J gene TRBJ2-1; D remains ambiguous. The CDR3 is 13 residues long. Germline CDR1 SGHTA, CDR2 FQGTGA. V was clipped by 3 bases and J by 6 bases, with 9 bases between them. CDR3 loop: CASSLIAPNEQFF. The CDR3 coding sequence is TGTGCCAGCAGCTTGATAGCTCCCAATGAGCAGTTCTTC.

The rearrangement links TRBV12-3 or TRBV12-4 to TRBJ1-1; D is undetermined. Trimming took 5 bases from V and 5 from J, leaving 15 bases between them. The CDR3 is 14 amino acids. The CDR3 nucleotides read TGTGCCAGCAGTGTGCGTCAGACGAATACTGAAGCTTTCTTT. Translation: CASSVRQTNTEAFF.

This clonotype turned up a few times. This chain links TRBV27 with TRBJ2-5, with 10 bases identical to TRBD2. Germline V gene sequence: CDR1 MNHEY, CDR2 SMNVEV (reference sequence). V dropped 3 bases and J dropped 5; count of bases not matched to a gene: 18. This CDR3 region has 19 residues. The CDR3 sequence is CASSFGFGSERGGRETQYF. CDR3 in DNA: TGTGCCAGCAGTTTCGGTTTCGGTTCCGAGCGGGGGGGCAGGGAGACCCAGTACTTC.

This clonotype was counted only a few times. This may stem from a read error, because a much larger clone lies one nucleotide away. The gene calls are TRBV14 and TRBJ1-2; 7 nucleotides agree with TRBD1. V lost 3 bases and J lost 4; bases outside the gene matches: 5. This CDR3 comprises 14 residues. Germline-derived CDR1 and CDR2 are SGHDN and FVKESK. The CDR3 protein is CASSQRQGSYGYTF. The CDR3 DNA sequence: TGTGCCAGCAGCCAGAGACAGGGCTCCTATGGCTACACCTTC.

The chain joins TRBV7-9 to TRBJ2-3; D is perhaps TRBD2 (6 bases). V was pared by 3 bases and J by 1 base, with 11 bases between. In germline, CDR1 is SEHNR, CDR2 FQNEAQ (reference sequence). The CDR3 runs 15 residues. In DNA form, the CDR3 reads TGTGCCAGCAGCTTCCGTGCTAGCGGCACAGATACGCAGTATTTT. Encoded protein: CASSFRASGTDTQYF.

The V and J genes are TRBV5-1 and TRBJ2-7; perhaps TRBD1 as D (6 bases). Germline assignment: CDR1 SGHRS and CDR2 YFSETQ. Between the trimmed V and J ends, which lost 1 base and 0 bases, there was a span of 17 bases. The CDR3 runs to 17 residues. The CDR3 is CASSLNLFGRGSYEQYF. The CDR3 DNA reads TGCGCCAGCAGCTTGAACTTGTTCGGCAGGGGCTCCTACGAGCAGTACTTC.

This clonotype was counted between two and nine times. This chain joins TRBV5-1 and TRBJ2-1, with TRBD2 matching 14 bases. The V and J ends lost 3 bases and 8 bases, in that order; junction bases with no gene match: 7. CDR3 length: 16 amino acids. Germline CDR1 is SGHRS and CDR2 is YFSETQ. As DNA, the CDR3 is TGCGCCAGCAGCTCCCTGACTAGCGGGGGGGTGGATGAGCAGTTCTTC. Translating it yields CASSSLTSGGVDEQFF.

The chain couples TRBV12-3 or TRBV12-4 to TRBJ2-5; the D is unclear. The CDR3 totals 12 residues. Trimming removed 6 bases at V and 11 bases at J, with 16 bases between. The CDR3 coding sequence is TGTGCCAGCAGCCGCCTTACCGATGAGCAGTACTTC. This encodes CASSRLTDEQYF.

The chain couples TRBV7-2 to TRBJ2-1; D perhaps matches TRBD2 (5 bases). There are 14 residues in the CDR3. Germline V gives CDR1 SGHTA, CDR2 FQGNSA. V lost 5 bases and J 6 bases, leaving 14 bases between the germline ends. The CDR3 DNA sequence: TGTGCCAGCAGCACTTACCGGGGAACCAATGAGCAGTTCTTC. This sequence encodes CASSTYRGTNEQFF.

This clonotype turned up a few times. The V call is TRBV6-6, the J call TRBJ1-2; no clear D. V lost 2 bases to trimming and J lost 6 bases, with 7 bases between them. The CDR3 runs 12 residues. Germline CDR1 MNHNY, CDR2 SVGAGI (reference sequence). The CDR3 reads CASSYRADGYTF. The CDR3 nucleotides are TGTGCCAGCAGTTACCGCGCGGATGGCTACACCTTC.

The chain couples TRBV7-9 to TRBJ2-3; D unclear. Germline CDR1 SEHNR, CDR2 FQNEAQ (reference sequence). V was trimmed by 8 bases and J by 2 bases, leaving 8 bases between them. The CDR3 spans 12 residues. The CDR3 sequence: CASPAITDTQYF. CDR3 in DNA: TGTGCCAGCCCCGCTATCACAGATACGCAGTATTTT.

The chain carries TRBV20-1 and TRBJ1-2, with 9 bases matching TRBD1. Germline V CDR1 and CDR2: DFQATT, SNEGSKA (reference sequence). The ends lost 0 bases at V and 4 bases at J; junction bases unmatched: 6. The CDR3 covers 15 residues. The CDR3 nucleotides read TGCAGTGCTAGAGAGGTTCCGGACAGGGGCTATGGCTACACCTTC. Translation: CSAREVPDRGYGYTF.

Details on this clonotype: A much larger clone is a single base away; this may be a read error. The rearrangement uses TRBV20-1 and TRBJ2-1; 7 bases agree with TRBD1. V lost 2 bases and J lost 7; bases outside the gene matches: 11. Germline CDR1 is DFQATT and CDR2 is SNEGSKA (reference sequence). This CDR3 contains 15 residues. This chain's CDR3 is CSARNSGTDRNEQFF. DNA of the CDR3: TGCAGTGCTAGAAACTCCGGGACAGACAGAAATGAGCAGTTCTTC.

Only one count was recorded for this clonotype. The V call is TRBV25-1, the J call TRBJ2-7; D tentatively reads TRBD1 or TRBD2 (7 bases each). CDR3 size: 14 residues. V was shortened by 7 bases and J by 0 bases, with 13 bases between the two germline ends. Germline CDR1 is MGHDK and CDR2 is SYGVNS. The DNA of the CDR3 is TGTGCCAGCACCGGGGGGACAGCCTCCTACGAGCAGTACTTC. Protein: CASTGGTASYEQYF.

This clonotype has a single count. The J gene is TRBJ1-1, the V gene TRBV5-1; 10 bases are a match to TRBD1. V was clipped by 3 bases and J by 4 bases; unmatched bases: 3. Germline CDR1 is SGHRS and CDR2 is YFSETQ. This CDR3 has 14 residues. CDR3 DNA: TGCGCCAGCAGCTCCGGGACAGGGGCCACTGAAGCTTTCTTT. Its protein is CASSSGTGATEAFF.

As for this clonotype: One junction end disagrees with the germline gene, perhaps due to a read error. The chain is built from TRBV6-1 and TRBJ1-2; possible D gene TRBD1, 6 bases. The V gene's germline CDR1 is MNHNS and CDR2 SASEGT. CDR3 length: 17 amino acids. In DNA, the CDR3 is TGTGCCAGCTTTCCGGGGGCCAAGGGCAGGCCTAAGTATGGCTACACCTTC. As protein: CASFPGAKGRPKYGYTF.

The chain recombines TRBV29-1 with TRBJ2-3; D is perhaps TRBD1 or TRBD2 (5 bases each). Trimming took 4 bases from V and 10 from J, leaving 6 bases between them. In germline, CDR1 is SQVTM, CDR2 ANQGSEA. The CDR3 contains 9 residues. The CDR3 here is CSVGGPQYF. The DNA of the CDR3 is TGCAGCGTTGGGGGACCGCAGTATTTT.

This rearrangement joins TRBV7-9 to TRBJ2-2, with D tentatively TRBD1 or TRBD2 (5 bases each). The CDR3 runs to 15 residues. The V end lost 4 bases, the J end lost 2 bases, and 11 bases lay between the germline ends. From germline, CDR1 is SEHNR and CDR2 FQNEAQ (reference sequence). The CDR3: CASSSGRRNTGELFF. The CDR3 DNA follows: TGTGCCAGCAGCTCGGGACGGCGCAACACCGGGGAGCTGTTTTTT. The whole variable domain, remainder taken from reference TRBV7-9 and TRBJ2-2, is DTGVSQNPRHKITKRGQNVTFRCDPISEHNRLYWYRQTLGQGPEFLTYFQNEAQLEKSRLLSDRFSAERPKGSFSTLEIQRTEQGDSAMYLCASSSGRRNTGELFFGEGSRLTVL.